This T cell receptor (beta chain) was profiled in a study of a mutant IDH1 vaccine in newly diagnosed glioma. Background on the study: Patients' prior therapy spanned radiotherapy, temozolomide, or both; most underwent both. Study-wide results and caveats: Among all patients, vaccine-induced immune responses occurred in roughly 93%.

Libraries were prepared by immunoSEQ multiplex PCR; TCRdb keeps only in-frame clonotypes and omits some of them. This table holds 50,000 to 65,000 clones, about four fifths found once. The CDR3 extends over 14 amino acids. V was shortened by 2 bases and J by 3 bases, with 10 bases between the two germline ends. Germline V CDR1 and CDR2: SGHRS, YFSETQ. Time point indicated: week 47, end of study. Each dose of the vaccine consisted of 300 ug of mutant IDH1 20-mer peptide, with topical imiquimod. The donors' diagnosis was new WHO grade 3 or 4 astrocytoma that was IDH1-mutant and ATRX-lost. With regard to this clone: No antigen is known for it.

This TCR came from a woman aged 45-65 years with glioma. This rearrangement joins TRBV5-1 to TRBJ2-3; perhaps TRBD1 as D (5 bases). The sample in question was PBMCs, obtained from a glioma patient whose treatment included an IDH1 peptide vaccine. The CDR3 loop is CASSLRGGTDTQYF. CDR3 DNA sequence: TGCGCCAGCAGCTTAAGGGGTGGGACAGATACGCAGTATTTT.